The subject of this entry is one T cell receptor beta chain. This sample was taken from a study of patients and donors after allogeneic stem cell transplantation. TCRdb re-called the RT-PCR reads through MiXCR, storing one row per CDR3 protein. The repertoire consists of about 40,000 distinct CDR3 sequences, with under 35% occurring once and the leading ten covering around 72%. The sample taken for sequencing was blood, either unsorted or a sorted T cell fraction (not recorded which). The TCR was taken from a human donor who was either an allogeneic HSCT recipient or a stem cell or donor lymphocyte infusion donor (not recorded which). It is not recorded whose cells these are; they may come from a transplant donor.

Here the CDR3 reads CSANSGRASYEQYF. CDR3 nucleotide sequence: TGCAGTGCCAATAGCGGGAGGGCCTCCTACGAGCAGTACTTC. The J gene is TRBJ2-7, the V gene TRBV20-1, with 11 bases aligning to TRBD2. The germline CDR1 and CDR2 sequences are DFQATT and SNEGSKA (reference sequence). With V trimmed by 6 bases and J by 0 bases, 4 bases remained unmatched. The length of the CDR3 is 14 residues.